This paragraph covers one TCR beta chain sequence. The data stem from a study of read filtering for tumor transcriptome and immune sequencing. The overall study: The cohort had more than 16 men and approximately 14 women aged about 47 to 80, mean about 67 years. R-ISS stage counts were about eight for I, roughly 15 for II, 6 or 7 for III. Per sample, TCR-region reads ranged about 4 to 11 million by IR-seq, about 80 to 1,400 by RNA-seq.

The library was built from roughly 400 ng RNA with molecular barcoded adaptors for alpha/delta and beta/gamma chains. Via MiXCR, TCRdb re-called the reads, giving one row per CDR3 protein. The sample shows approximately 90,000 distinct CDR3 sequences, roughly a fifth of them seen only once. The CDR3 extends over 14 amino acids. The trim removed 5 bases at V and 10 bases at J, leaving 8 bases unmatched. In germline, CDR1 is SEHNR, CDR2 FQNEAQ (reference sequence). The chain links TRBV7-9 to TRBJ1-6; 7 bases are a match to TRBD1. The receptor's source is a donor over 35 with multiple myeloma. Material for sequencing was a population of CD138-negative cells sorted from bone marrow. This CDR3 is CASSPRGGQSPLHF. CDR3 DNA: TGTGCCAGCAGCCCCAGAGGGGGCCAGTCACCCCTCCACTTT.